The 10 T cell receptor beta chains listed next were all sequenced from one sample in a study of blood T cell repertoires in COVID-19. TCRdb's copy holds only in-frame clones and misses some; the assay was immunoSEQ multiplex PCR. The table has a few hundred thousand clones, 89% seen once; the top ten hold 0.94%. What was sequenced was peripheral blood. The receptors come from a woman aged 40 to 50 who had recovered from COVID-19.

This chain uses TRBV6-2 or TRBV6-3 with TRBJ2-1, with 8 bases aligning to TRBD2. Trimming cost V 0 bases and J 4 bases; bases outside gene matches: 8. Germline V gives CDR1 MNHEY, CDR2 SVGEGT. This CDR3 region has 17 residues. CDR3 in DNA: TGTGCCAGCAGTTACTCGAAGGAGCGGGAGAAGTACAATGAGCAGTTCTTC. It specifies CASSYSKEREKYNEQFF.

This chain uses TRBV29-1 with TRBJ1-3; no clear D gene. The germline V gene has CDR1 SQVTM and CDR2 ANQGSEA. This CDR3 has 13 amino acids. V lost 4 bases and J 0 bases, leaving 7 bases between the germline ends. CDR3 in DNA: TGCAGCGTTGCCTGGAGCTCTGGAAACACCATATATTTT. Its protein is CSVAWSSGNTIYF.

The V gene is TRBV28, the J gene TRBJ2-3; 11 bases align to TRBD1. Germline V gene sequence: CDR1 MDHEN, CDR2 SYDVKM. V gave up 3 bases and J gave up 2 bases; unmatched junction bases: 10. The CDR3 sequence is 18 residues long. The CDR3 nucleotides are TGTGCCAGCAGTTTCGTTGACTGGACAGGGGGCCACACAGATACGCAGTATTTT. This translates into CASSFVDWTGGHTDTQYF.

The genes are TRBV2 and TRBJ2-7; TRBD1 is a possible D gene (6 bases). The CDR3 covers 14 residues. Germline V gives CDR1 SNHLY, CDR2 FYNNEI. Trimming removed 5 bases from V and 7 bases from J, with 18 bases in between. The CDR3 protein is CASSRDSQRGEQYF. CDR3 DNA sequence: TGTGCCAGCAGTCGAGACTCCCAGAGGGGGGAGCAGTACTTC.

A remark on this clone: This CDR3 is also generated by other DNA sequences in the sample. As DNA, the CDR3 is TGTGCCAGCTCACCACCGGGGGGCTCCTACAATGAGCAGTTCTTC. Residues: CASSPPGGSYNEQFF. The J gene is TRBJ2-1, the V gene TRBV18; maybe TRBD2 (6 bases). With 0 bases removed from V and 0 bases from J, the gap between germline ends came to 6 bases. Germline lookup yields CDR1 KGHSH and CDR2 LQKENI. CDR3 length: 15 residues. Filled out from reference TRBV18 and TRBJ2-1, the complete variable domain reads NAGVMQNPRHLVRRRGQEARLRCSPMKGHSHVYWYRQLPEEGLKFMVYLQKENIIDESGMPKERFSAEFPKEGPSILRIQQVVRGDSAAYFCASSPPGGSYNEQFFGPGTRLTVL.

The chain employs TRBV5-1 and TRBJ2-5, with 9 bases fitting TRBD2. The CDR3 loop spans 17 amino acids. The ends lost 6 bases at V and 4 bases at J; junction bases unmatched: 16. Germline CDR1 reads SGHRS; CDR2 reads YFSETQ. CDR3 protein: CASTLGIAGAVGETQYF. The DNA of the CDR3 is TGCGCCAGCACCCTAGGTATAGCGGGAGCCGTGGGAGAGACCCAGTACTTC.

This clone appeared a single time. This rearrangement joins TRBV9 to TRBJ2-3, with D perhaps TRBD1 (6 bases). CDR3 length equals 15 residues. V was trimmed by 4 bases and J by 3 bases, leaving 15 bases between them. Germline-derived CDR1 and CDR2 are SGDLS and YYNGEE. The chain's CDR3 is CASSLSGDGTDTQYF. The CDR3 DNA sequence: TGTGCCAGCAGCTTATCAGGGGATGGGACAGATACGCAGTATTTT.

This clone is a singleton in its sample. The genes are TRBV28 and TRBJ2-1, with 12 bases lining up with TRBD2. Germline CDR1 reads MDHEN; CDR2 reads SYDVKM. CDR3 length equals 14 residues. V shed 6 bases, J shed 8 bases, and the junction held 5 bases outside the gene matches. CDR3 DNA: TGTGCCAGCAGGACTAGCGGGAGAGGATATGAGCAGTTCTTC. Translation gives CASRTSGRGYEQFF.

The rearrangement uses TRBV24-1 and TRBJ1-4; D is perhaps TRBD1 (6 bases). The V and J ends lost 2 bases and 0 bases respectively, with 9 bases between them. The CDR3 covers 16 residues. Germline V gene sequence: CDR1 KGHDR, CDR2 SFDVKD. CDR3 amino acids: CATSDSRTATNEKLFF. CDR3 DNA: TGTGCCACCAGTGATTCCAGGACAGCAACTAATGAAAAACTGTTTTTT.

The V and J genes are TRBV3-1 (or the pseudogene TRBV3-2) and TRBJ2-7; perhaps TRBD2 as D (6 bases). Germline V CDR1 and CDR2: LGHDT, YNNKEL (reference sequence). Trimming shortened V by 0 bases and J by 4 bases, and 16 bases separated the two germline ends. This CDR3 spans 16 amino acids. The CDR3 reads CASSQDRTGLFYEQYF. The CDR3 nucleotides are TGTGCCAGCAGCCAAGATAGAACGGGACTCTTTTACGAGCAGTACTTC.